Included here is one TCR beta chain sequence, with context. Authors' analysis steps: Reference gene primer amplification in the assay estimated nucleated cell counts. TCRdb's copy holds only in-frame clones and misses some; the assay was immunoSEQ multiplex PCR. D and trimming come from the DNA, and the V and J calls and clone size come from that table. The data show tens of thousands of clones, roughly 87% seen once. Germline lookup yields CDR1 SQVTM and CDR2 ANQGSEA. This CDR3 is 15 amino acids long. The V and J ends lost 4 bases and 2 bases respectively, with 17 bases between them. This sample is drawn from a study of blood T cell repertoires in COVID-19. On the study more broadly: Samples came from the United States, Italy and Spain, spanning acute and convalescent COVID-19. T cells, B-cell-depleted T cells, or PBMCs provided the cDNA or gDNA that served as material.

The receptor was derived from an elderly woman with acute or convalescent COVID-19. The chain has TRBV29-1 and TRBJ2-5; possible D gene TRBD2, 5 bases. The source material was peripheral blood. The chain's CDR3 is CSVGGYRGGQETQYF. CDR3 in DNA: TGCAGCGTTGGGGGTTATCGGGGTGGGCAAGAGACCCAGTACTTC.